The 28 T cell receptor beta chains below were found in one sample sequenced in a study of T cells in Graves' hyperthyroidism and ophthalmopathy. Amplification of TCR beta CDR3 regions used RNA as the template. RT-PCR in the first round (using the HTBI primer set) targeted the TCR CDR3. TCRdb re-derived calls from the multiplex PCR reads in MiXCR, one entry per CDR3 protein. The sample has hundreds of thousands of distinct CDR3 sequences, roughly 15% seen once. Sequenced sample: blood. Source of these receptors: a woman younger than 35 with Graves' hyperthyroidism.

The V gene is TRBV5-4, the J gene TRBJ2-2; D gene ambiguous. The CDR3 spans 17 residues. The germline gives CDR1 SGHNT, CDR2 YYREEE (reference sequence). The V end lost 4 bases, the J end lost 2 bases, and 18 bases lay between the germline ends. CDR3 sequence: CASSPTSVAANTGELFF. The CDR3 DNA reads TGTGCCAGCAGCCCGACATCCGTTGCGGCAAACACCGGGGAGCTGTTTTTT.

Comment on this clonotype: A much larger clone differs by one base, so this may be a read error. DNA of the CDR3: TGTGCCAGCAGTTCCCCAGGGGGAATAGTGAATAATTCACCCCCCCACTTT. Translation: CASSSPGGIVNNSPPHF. The chain recombines TRBV11-2 with TRBJ1-6; TRBD1 aligns across 7 bases. Per germline, CDR1 SGHAT and CDR2 FQNNGV. This CDR3 is built from 17 residues.

The CDR3 DNA is TGTGCCACGTTGCGGGAGGGGGATACGCAGTATTTT. Translated: CATLREGDTQYF. V and J are TRBV10-3 and TRBJ2-3; 9 positions agree with TRBD2. Germline lookup yields CDR1 ENHRY and CDR2 SYGVKD. This CDR3 spans 12 amino acids. The junction had 5 bases not matched to a gene; V was cut back by 10 bases and J by 6 bases.

This clonotype was observed at least ten times. The V call is TRBV20-1, the J call TRBJ2-2; D unresolved. Germline CDR1 and CDR2: DFQATT and SNEGSKA (reference sequence). The ends were cut back, 0 bases at V and 6 bases at J, with 8 bases in the middle. CDR3 length equals 13 residues. The CDR3 nucleotides read TGCAGTGCTAGAGATGGGGTTTCCGGGGAGCTGTTTTTT. Its translation is CSARDGVSGELFF.

This clonotype was found a few times. V usage is TRBV6-9 and J usage is TRBJ2-5; unclear D gene. CDR1 is MNHGY, CDR2 SVAAGI, per germline. The CDR3 has 13 amino acids. V dropped 4 bases and J dropped 5 bases, with 11 bases sitting between them. CDR3 amino acids: CASSSQEWETQYF. CDR3 bases: TGTGCCAGCAGTTCTCAGGAATGGGAGACCCAGTACTTC.

V gene TRBV19 combines with J gene TRBJ2-1; TRBD1 might be the D (6 bases). Trimming shortened V by 5 bases and J by 4 bases, and 15 bases separated the two germline ends. There are 15 residues in the CDR3. CDR1 LNHDA and CDR2 SQIVND come from the germline V gene (reference sequence). This CDR3 is CASSPGADRYNEQFF. The CDR3, as DNA: TGTGCCAGTAGTCCAGGGGCGGACCGATACAATGAGCAGTTCTTC.

This clonotype was detected ten times or more. This chain uses TRBV6-1 with TRBJ1-1; D not certain. CDR3 length: 14 amino acids. Germline values: CDR1 MNHNS, CDR2 SASEGT. The germline V and J ends were trimmed by 7 bases and 1 base, with 13 bases remaining between them. The CDR3 sequence: CASTLNAANTEAFF. CDR3 nucleotides: TGTGCCAGCACCCTAAACGCGGCGAACACTGAAGCTTTCTTT.

This clonotype appeared a few times. In DNA form, the CDR3 reads TGTGCCTGGAGGAGGATGGGACAGGGTTACGAGCAGTACTTC. Its translation: CAWRRMGQGYEQYF. The chain recombines TRBV30 with TRBJ2-7, with TRBD1 matching 9 bases. CDR1 GTSNPN and CDR2 SVGIG come from the germline V gene (reference sequence). Trimming cost V 3 bases and J 4 bases; bases outside gene matches: 7. The CDR3 runs 14 residues.

CDR3 protein: CASSLGGWGRANEQFF. Here the CDR3 DNA reads TGTGCCAGCAGCTTGGGGGGCTGGGGGAGGGCCAATGAGCAGTTCTTC. This chain joins TRBV7-9 and TRBJ2-1; maybe TRBD2 (7 bases). Deletions cut 3 bases from V and 6 bases from J, with 18 bases between. The CDR3 is made up of 16 amino acids. Germline CDR1 reads SEHNR; CDR2 reads FQNEAQ (reference sequence). Based on the CDR3 plus reference TRBV7-9 and TRBJ2-1, the full variable domain is DTGVSQNPRHKITKRGQNVTFRCDPISEHNRLYWYRQTLGQGPEFLTYFQNEAQLEKSRLLSDRFSAERPKGSFSTLEIQRTEQGDSAMYLCASSLGGWGRANEQFFGPGTRLTVL.

This clonotype was observed a few times. The V gene is TRBV7-9, the J gene TRBJ1-2; 7 positions match TRBD1. The CDR3 has 16 residues. Germline V gene lookup returns CDR1 SEHNR and CDR2 FQNEAQ (reference sequence). V shed 5 bases and J 0 bases; nucleotides not matched to a gene: 9. The CDR3 sequence is CASSPNIQGANYGYTF. The CDR3 DNA reads TGTGCCAGCAGCCCTAATATCCAGGGGGCTAACTATGGCTACACCTTC.

The chain recombines TRBV15 with TRBJ1-5; unclear D gene. The CDR3 is made up of 12 amino acids. V lost 0 bases and J lost 10, with 7 bases in between. From germline, CDR1 is LNHNV and CDR2 YYDKDF (reference sequence). The CDR3 is CATSRDLEPQHF. For the CDR3, the DNA is TGTGCCACCAGCAGAGATCTGGAACCCCAGCATTTT.

This clonotype was observed a handful of times. V and J are TRBV6-5 and TRBJ2-1, with 7 bases fitting TRBD2. Germline V CDR1 and CDR2: MNHEY, SVGAGI. Germline trimming cut 2 bases from V and 2 bases from J; bases unmatched to any gene: 3. This CDR3 contains 15 residues. CDR3 protein: CASSYASGAYNEQFF. CDR3 in DNA: TGTGCCAGCAGTTACGCTAGCGGAGCCTACAATGAGCAGTTCTTC.

This clonotype was detected many times. The chain has TRBV20-1 and TRBJ2-3, with D possibly matching TRBD2 (6 bases). Trimming took 5 bases from V and 5 from J, leaving 14 bases between them. Germline CDR1 DFQATT, CDR2 SNEGSKA (reference sequence). The length of the CDR3 is 13 residues. In nucleotides, the CDR3 is TGCAGTGCTGCGGGGAGGTTGGGAGATACGCAGTATTTT. The encoded protein is CSAAGRLGDTQYF.

Only a few counts were recorded for this clonotype. J is TRBJ1-5 and V is TRBV4-1; TRBD1 agrees at 12 bases. The CDR3 consists of 16 residues. Germline V gene sequence: CDR1 MGHRA, CDR2 YSYEKL. V shed 5 bases, J shed 6 bases, and the junction held 8 bases outside the gene matches. Written as DNA, the CDR3 is TGCGCCAGCAGCGGGGGGACAGGGGGCTTTCGTCAGCCCCAGCATTTT. This sequence encodes CASSGGTGGFRQPQHF.

CDR3 nucleotides: TGTGCCAGCACCAGCGACCGCTCGAGAAAAAACATTCAGTACTTC. Its translation: CASTSDRSRKNIQYF. This chain uses TRBV7-9 with TRBJ2-4; D uncertain. V dropped 7 bases and J dropped 4 bases, with 17 bases sitting between them. Germline CDR1 is SEHNR and CDR2 is FQNEAQ (reference sequence). The CDR3 has 15 amino acids.

The sample holds a few counts of this clonotype. The chain recombines TRBV12-3 or TRBV12-4 with TRBJ1-3; no definite D call. This CDR3 is built from 13 residues. Between the trimmed V and J ends, which lost 3 bases and 3 bases, there was a span of 6 bases. CDR3 sequence: CASSFSDGNTIYF. DNA for the CDR3: TGTGCCAGCAGTTTCTCCGATGGAAACACCATATATTTT.

V and J are TRBV20-1 and TRBJ2-7; D gene unclear. The CDR3 covers 15 residues. Trimming shortened V by 7 bases and J by 2 bases, and 21 bases separated the two germline ends. CDR1 is DFQATT and CDR2 is SNEGSKA in the germline V gene (reference sequence). The CDR3 DNA follows: TGCAGTGTCCCTTCGCTGACTGGAGTCCCCTACGAGCAGTACTTC. It is translated as CSVPSLTGVPYEQYF.

This clonotype was recorded many times. The chain recombines TRBV28 with TRBJ1-2; D ambiguous. With 4 bases removed from V and 8 bases from J, the gap between germline ends came to 14 bases. This CDR3 region has 13 residues. Germline V gene lookup returns CDR1 MDHEN and CDR2 SYDVKM. The CDR3 DNA reads as TGTGCCAGCAGTTATTATAGTGAGGGCGGCTACACCTTC. Amino acid sequence: CASSYYSEGGYTF.

The chain uses TRBV5-4 and TRBJ2-2; TRBD2 matches at 11 bases. V trimming: 5 bases; J trimming: 6 bases; junction bases outside the gene matches: 6. From germline, CDR1 is SGHNT and CDR2 YYREEE (reference sequence). There are 15 residues in the CDR3. CDR3 sequence: CASRTGLADPGELFF. The DNA for the CDR3 is TGTGCCAGCAGAACGGGACTAGCGGACCCCGGGGAGCTGTTTTTT.

This clonotype was detected ten times or more. The chain recombines TRBV28 with TRBJ2-5, with a tentative D call TRBD1 (5 bases). Germline values: CDR1 MDHEN, CDR2 SYDVKM. There are 15 residues in the CDR3. V was trimmed by 3 bases and J by 5 bases, leaving 16 bases between them. The CDR3 protein is CASSFRLGPRETQYF. Written as DNA, the CDR3 is TGTGCCAGCAGTTTCCGACTGGGGCCGAGGGAGACCCAGTACTTC.

This clonotype was seen many times. The chain couples TRBV7-2 to TRBJ2-3; the D is unclear. Per germline, CDR1 SGHTA and CDR2 FQGNSA. The CDR3 runs 11 residues. V was cut by 8 bases and J by 8 bases, with 11 bases left in between. The CDR3 coding sequence is TGTGCCAGCTCAAGGACGGGTACGCAGTATTTT. Translating it yields CASSRTGTQYF. The variable domain in full, completed from reference TRBV7-2 and TRBJ2-3, reads GAGVSQSPSNKVTEKGKDVELRCDPISGHTALYWYRQSLGQGLEFLIYFQGNSAPDKSGLPSDRFSAERTGGSVSTLTIQRTQQEDSAVYLCASSRTGTQYFGPGTRLTVL.

V is TRBV11-2 and J is TRBJ2-7; tentatively, D is TRBD1 (5 bases). Germline V gene sequence: CDR1 SGHAT, CDR2 FQNNGV. This CDR3 region has 13 residues. V lost 5 bases, J lost 3 bases, and 11 bases lay in between. Here the CDR3 DNA reads TGTGCCAGCAGCATTAGGGGTGTCTACGAGCAGTACTTC. It specifies CASSIRGVYEQYF.

This clonotype was seen at least ten times. The V and J genes are TRBV7-8 and TRBJ1-5; D might be TRBD1 (5 bases). Trimming pared 10 bases from V and 0 bases from J, leaving 10 bases between. Germline loops: CDR1 SGHVS, CDR2 FQNEAQ. The CDR3 is made up of 13 amino acids. The CDR3 loop is CATTGFSNQPQHF. CDR3 DNA: TGTGCCACCACAGGTTTTAGCAATCAGCCCCAGCATTTT.

This clonotype was observed a few times. The J gene is TRBJ1-4, the V gene TRBV20-1; D gene unclear. V was shortened by 7 bases and J by 6 bases, with 6 bases between the two germline ends. Germline values: CDR1 DFQATT, CDR2 SNEGSKA (reference sequence). The length of the CDR3 is 10 residues. This CDR3 reads CSVIDEKLFF. In DNA form, the CDR3 reads TGCAGTGTTATTGATGAAAAACTGTTTTTT.

The rearrangement uses TRBV12-3 or TRBV12-4 and TRBJ2-1; 8 positions match TRBD2. The V segment lost 3 bases and the J segment 8 bases; nucleotides outside the gene matches: 6. The CDR3 has 14 residues. The CDR3 is CASSLGTSTDEQFF. The CDR3 DNA reads as TGTGCCAGCAGTTTGGGGACTAGTACTGATGAGCAGTTCTTC.

This clonotype was found many times. The J gene is TRBJ2-5, the V gene TRBV2; D gene uncertain. In germline, CDR1 is SNHLY, CDR2 FYNNEI. Deletions cut 7 bases from V and 5 bases from J, with 17 bases between. The CDR3 covers 14 residues. The CDR3 here is CASIPAGHRETQYF. The CDR3 region has the DNA TGTGCCAGCATTCCGGCAGGCCATCGTGAGACCCAGTACTTC. The whole variable domain, remainder taken from reference TRBV2 and TRBJ2-5, is EPEVTQTPSHQVTQMGQEVILRCVPISNHLYFYWYRQILGQKVEFLVSFYNNEISEKSEIFDDQFSVERPDGSNFTLKIRSTKLEDSAMYFCASIPAGHRETQYFGPGTRLLVL.

This sequence joins TRBV28 and TRBJ1-4; possible D gene TRBD1, 5 bases. CDR1 and CDR2 (germline): MDHEN, SYDVKM. Between the trimmed V and J ends, which lost 5 bases and 0 bases, there was a span of 13 bases. The CDR3 spans 16 residues. CDR3: CASSPRGGTTNEKLFF. The CDR3 region has the DNA TGTGCCAGCAGTCCTCGGGGCGGCACAACTAATGAAAAACTGTTTTTT.

This clonotype was observed a handful of times. V is TRBV7-2 and J is TRBJ2-7, with a possible D match to TRBD2 (5 bases). The length of the CDR3 is 13 residues. The germline CDR1 and CDR2 sequences are SGHTA and FQGNSA. Between the trimmed V and J ends, which lost 5 bases and 7 bases, there was a span of 15 bases. CDR3 loop: CASSHTPPGEQYF. The CDR3 nucleotides are TGTGCCAGCAGCCATACCCCCCCGGGGGAGCAGTACTTC.